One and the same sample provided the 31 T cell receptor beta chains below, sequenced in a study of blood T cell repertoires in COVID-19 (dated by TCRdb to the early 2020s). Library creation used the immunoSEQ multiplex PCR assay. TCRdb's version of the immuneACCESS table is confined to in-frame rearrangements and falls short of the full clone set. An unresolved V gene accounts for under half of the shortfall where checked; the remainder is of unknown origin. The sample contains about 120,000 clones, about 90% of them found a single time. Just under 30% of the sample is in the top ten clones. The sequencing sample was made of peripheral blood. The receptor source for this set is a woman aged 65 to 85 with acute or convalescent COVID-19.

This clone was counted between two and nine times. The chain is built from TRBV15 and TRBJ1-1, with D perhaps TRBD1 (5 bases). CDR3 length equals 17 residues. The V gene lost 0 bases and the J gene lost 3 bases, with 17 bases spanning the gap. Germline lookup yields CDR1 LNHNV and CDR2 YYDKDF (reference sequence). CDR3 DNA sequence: TGTGCCACCAGCAGAGATAAAGGCAGGGAAGACGACACTGAAGCTTTCTTT. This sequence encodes CATSRDKGREDDTEAFF.

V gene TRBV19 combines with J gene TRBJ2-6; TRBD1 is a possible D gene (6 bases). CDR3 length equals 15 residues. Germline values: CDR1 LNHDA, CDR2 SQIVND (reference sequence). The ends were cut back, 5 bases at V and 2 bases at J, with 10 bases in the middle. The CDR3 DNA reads TGTGCCAGTAGTTCCTCAGGGGCTGGGGCCAACGTCCTGACTTTC. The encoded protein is CASSSSGAGANVLTF.

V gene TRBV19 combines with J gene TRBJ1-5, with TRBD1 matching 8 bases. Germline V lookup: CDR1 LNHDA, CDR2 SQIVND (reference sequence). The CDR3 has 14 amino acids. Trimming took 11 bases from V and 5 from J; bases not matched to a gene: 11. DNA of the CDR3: TGTGCCTCTACCGGACAGGGAGGGTATCAGCCCCAGCATTTT. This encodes CASTGQGGYQPQHF. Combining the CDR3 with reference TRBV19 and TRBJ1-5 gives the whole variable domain DGGITQSPKYLFRKEGQNVTLSCEQNLNHDAMYWYRQDPGQGLRLIYYSQIVNDFQKGDIAEGYSVSREKKESFPLTVTSAQKNPTAFYLCASTGQGGYQPQHFGDGTRLSIL.

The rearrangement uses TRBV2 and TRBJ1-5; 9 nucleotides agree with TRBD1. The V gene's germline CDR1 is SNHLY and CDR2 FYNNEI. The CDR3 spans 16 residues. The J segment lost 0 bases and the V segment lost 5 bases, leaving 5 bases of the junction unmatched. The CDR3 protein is CASSSQGAGSNQPQHF. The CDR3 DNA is TGTGCCAGCAGTTCACAGGGGGCGGGTAGCAATCAGCCCCAGCATTTT.

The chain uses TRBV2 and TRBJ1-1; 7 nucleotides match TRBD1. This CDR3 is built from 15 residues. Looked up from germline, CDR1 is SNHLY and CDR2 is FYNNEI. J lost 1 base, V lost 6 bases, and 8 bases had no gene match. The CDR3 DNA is TGTGCCAGCAGGGCCCGGGACAGACAGAACACTGAAGCTTTCTTT. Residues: CASRARDRQNTEAFF.

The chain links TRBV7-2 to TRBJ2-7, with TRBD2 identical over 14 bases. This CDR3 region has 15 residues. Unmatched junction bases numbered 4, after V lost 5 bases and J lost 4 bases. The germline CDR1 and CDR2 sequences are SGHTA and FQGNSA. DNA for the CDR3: TGTGCCAGCAGCCCCGGGACTAGCGGGGGTTACGAGCAGTACTTC. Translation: CASSPGTSGGYEQYF.

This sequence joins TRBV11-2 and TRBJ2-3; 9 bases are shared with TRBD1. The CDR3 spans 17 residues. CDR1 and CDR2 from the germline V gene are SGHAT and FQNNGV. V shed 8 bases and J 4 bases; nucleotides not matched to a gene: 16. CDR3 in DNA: TGTGCCAGCCGGCAGATAGGGGGACAGGGAATGGCAGATACGCAGTATTTT. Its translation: CASRQIGGQGMADTQYF.

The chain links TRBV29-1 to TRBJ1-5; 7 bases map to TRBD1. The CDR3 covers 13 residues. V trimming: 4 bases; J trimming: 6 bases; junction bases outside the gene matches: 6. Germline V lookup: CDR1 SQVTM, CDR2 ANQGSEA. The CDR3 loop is CSVVDRTGQPQHF. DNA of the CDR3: TGCAGCGTTGTGGACAGGACGGGTCAGCCCCAGCATTTT.

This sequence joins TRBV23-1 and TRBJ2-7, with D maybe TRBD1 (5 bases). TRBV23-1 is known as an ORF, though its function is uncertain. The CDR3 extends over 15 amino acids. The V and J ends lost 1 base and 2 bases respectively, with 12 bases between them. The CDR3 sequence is CASSQCQGGTYEQYF. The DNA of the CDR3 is TGCGCCAGCAGTCAATGTCAGGGTGGCACCTACGAGCAGTACTTC.

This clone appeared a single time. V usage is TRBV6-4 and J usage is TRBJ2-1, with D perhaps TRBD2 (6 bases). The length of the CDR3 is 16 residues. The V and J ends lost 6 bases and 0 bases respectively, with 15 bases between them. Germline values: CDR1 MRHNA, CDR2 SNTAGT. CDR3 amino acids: CASSPIGSSSYNEQFF. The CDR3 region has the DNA TGTGCCAGCAGCCCCATCGGGAGTAGCTCCTACAATGAGCAGTTCTTC.

CDR3 nucleotides: TGTGCCAGCAGAGGATCAGGAAACTATGGCTACACCTTC. It yields the protein CASRGSGNYGYTF. The chain joins TRBV2 to TRBJ1-2; the D is unclear. The germline V and J ends were trimmed by 6 bases and 2 bases, with 10 bases remaining between them. CDR1 and CDR2 from the germline V gene are SNHLY and FYNNEI. CDR3 size: 13 residues.

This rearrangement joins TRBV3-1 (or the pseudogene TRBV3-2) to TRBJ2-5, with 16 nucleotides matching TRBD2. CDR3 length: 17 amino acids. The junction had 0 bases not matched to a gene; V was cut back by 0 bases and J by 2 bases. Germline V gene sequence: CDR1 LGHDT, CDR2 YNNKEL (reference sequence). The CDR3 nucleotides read TGTGCCAGCAGCCAAGAGGGACTAGCGGGGGGGCAAGAGACCCAGTACTTC. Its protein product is CASSQEGLAGGQETQYF.

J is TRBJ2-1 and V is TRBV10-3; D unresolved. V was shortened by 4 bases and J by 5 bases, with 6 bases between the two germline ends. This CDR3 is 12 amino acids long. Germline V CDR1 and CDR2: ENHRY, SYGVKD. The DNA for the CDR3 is TGTGCCATCAGTGGACTTGACAATGAGCAGTTCTTC. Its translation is CAISGLDNEQFF.

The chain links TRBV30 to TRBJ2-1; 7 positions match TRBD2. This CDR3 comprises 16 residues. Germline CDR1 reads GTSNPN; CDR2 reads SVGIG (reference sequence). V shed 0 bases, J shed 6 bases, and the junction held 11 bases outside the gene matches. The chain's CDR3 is CAWSVIGGGVRNEQFF. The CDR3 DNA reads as TGTGCCTGGAGTGTCATTGGCGGGGGAGTGCGCAATGAGCAGTTCTTC.

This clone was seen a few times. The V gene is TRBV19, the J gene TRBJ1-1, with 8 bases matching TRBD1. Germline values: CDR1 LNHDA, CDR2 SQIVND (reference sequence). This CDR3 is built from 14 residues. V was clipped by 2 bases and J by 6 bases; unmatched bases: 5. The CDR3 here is CASSIFSGGSEAFF. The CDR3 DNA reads TGTGCCAGTAGTATATTCTCAGGGGGCTCTGAAGCTTTCTTT.

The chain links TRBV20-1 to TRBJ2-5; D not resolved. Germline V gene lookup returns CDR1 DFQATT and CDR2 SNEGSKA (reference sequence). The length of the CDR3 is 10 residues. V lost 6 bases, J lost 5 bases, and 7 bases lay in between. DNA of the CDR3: TGCAGTGCAGCGAGGGAGACCCAGTACTTC. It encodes CSAARETQYF.

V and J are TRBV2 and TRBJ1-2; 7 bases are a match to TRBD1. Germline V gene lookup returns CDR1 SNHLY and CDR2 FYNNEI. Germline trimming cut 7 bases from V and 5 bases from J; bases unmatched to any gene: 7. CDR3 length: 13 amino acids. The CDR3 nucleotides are TGTGCCAGCACCCAGACACAGGGGTATGGCTACACCTTC. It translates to CASTQTQGYGYTF.

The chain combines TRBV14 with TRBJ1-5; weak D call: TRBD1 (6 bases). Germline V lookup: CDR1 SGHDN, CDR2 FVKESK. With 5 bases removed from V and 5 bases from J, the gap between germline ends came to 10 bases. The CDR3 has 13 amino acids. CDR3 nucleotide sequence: TGTGCCAGCAGCTACAGGGCCGATCAGCCCCAGCATTTT. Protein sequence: CASSYRADQPQHF.

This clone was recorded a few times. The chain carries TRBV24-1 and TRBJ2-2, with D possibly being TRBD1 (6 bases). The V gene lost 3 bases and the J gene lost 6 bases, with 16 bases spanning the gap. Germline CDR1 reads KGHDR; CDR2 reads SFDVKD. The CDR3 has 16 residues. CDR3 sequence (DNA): TGTGCCACCAGTGATCCCCGAAGGGGGTTCGCCGGGGAGCTGTTTTTT. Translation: CATSDPRRGFAGELFF.

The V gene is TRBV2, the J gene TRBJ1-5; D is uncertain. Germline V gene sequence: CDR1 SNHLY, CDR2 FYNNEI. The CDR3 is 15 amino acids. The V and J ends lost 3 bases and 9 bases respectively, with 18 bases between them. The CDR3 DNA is TGTGCCAGCAGTGACCGAGGGCAGCTTCACCGGCCCCAGCATTTT. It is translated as CASSDRGQLHRPQHF. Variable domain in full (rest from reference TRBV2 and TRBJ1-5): EPEVTQTPSHQVTQMGQEVILRCVPISNHLYFYWYRQILGQKVEFLVSFYNNEISEKSEIFDDQFSVERPDGSNFTLKIRSTKLEDSAMYFCASSDRGQLHRPQHFGDGTRLSIL.

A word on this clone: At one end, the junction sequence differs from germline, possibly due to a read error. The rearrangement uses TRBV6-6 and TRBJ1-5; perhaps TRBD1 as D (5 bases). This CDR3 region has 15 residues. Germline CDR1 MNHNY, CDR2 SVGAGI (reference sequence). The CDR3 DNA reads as TGTGCCAGCAGGGCCCAGACCGGGGGACGTCAGACCCAGCATTTT. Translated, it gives CASRAQTGGRQTQHF.

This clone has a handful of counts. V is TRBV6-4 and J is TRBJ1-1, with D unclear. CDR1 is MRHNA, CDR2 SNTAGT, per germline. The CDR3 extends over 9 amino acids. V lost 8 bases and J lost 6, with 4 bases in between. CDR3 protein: CASSAEAFF. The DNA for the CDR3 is TGTGCCAGCTCCGCTGAAGCTTTCTTT.

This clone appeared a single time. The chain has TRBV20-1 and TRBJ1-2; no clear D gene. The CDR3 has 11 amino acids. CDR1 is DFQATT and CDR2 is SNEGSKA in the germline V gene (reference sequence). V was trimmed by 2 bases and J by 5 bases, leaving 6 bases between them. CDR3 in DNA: TGCAGTGCTAGACCGGGTTATGGCTACACCTTC. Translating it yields CSARPGYGYTF.

The CDR3 DNA is TGTGCCATCAGCTCTCCCCGGGACAGAGCTAACTATGGCTACACCTTC. This codes for CAISSPRDRANYGYTF. The rearrangement uses TRBV10-3 and TRBJ1-2; 7 nucleotides align to TRBD1. The CDR3 has 16 residues. Germline V gives CDR1 ENHRY, CDR2 SYGVKD. With 6 bases clipped from V and 0 bases from J, the junction kept 10 bases outside the gene matches.

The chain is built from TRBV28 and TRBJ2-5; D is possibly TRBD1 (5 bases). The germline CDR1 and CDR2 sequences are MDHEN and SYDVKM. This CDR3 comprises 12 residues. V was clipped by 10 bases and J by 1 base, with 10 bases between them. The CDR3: CATQTVQETQYF. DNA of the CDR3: TGTGCCACCCAGACAGTCCAAGAGACCCAGTACTTC.

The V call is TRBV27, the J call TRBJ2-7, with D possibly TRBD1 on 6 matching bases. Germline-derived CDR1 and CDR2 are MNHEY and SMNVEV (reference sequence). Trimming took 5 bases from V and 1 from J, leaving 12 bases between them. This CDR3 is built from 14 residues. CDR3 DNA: TGTGCCAGCAGTCCAAGGACAGAGTCCTACGAGCAGTACTTC. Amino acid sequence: CASSPRTESYEQYF.

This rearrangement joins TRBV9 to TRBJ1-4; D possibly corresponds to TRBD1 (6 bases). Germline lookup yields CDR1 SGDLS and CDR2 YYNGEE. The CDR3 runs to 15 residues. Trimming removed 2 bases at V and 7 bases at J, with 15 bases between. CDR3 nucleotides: TGTGCCAGCAGCGTCGGATCGGGGGGCGGTGAAAAACTGTTTTTT. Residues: CASSVGSGGGEKLFF.

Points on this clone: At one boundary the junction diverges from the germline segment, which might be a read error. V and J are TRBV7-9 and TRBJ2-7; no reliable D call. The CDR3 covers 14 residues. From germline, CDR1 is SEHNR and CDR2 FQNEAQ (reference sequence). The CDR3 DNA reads TGTGCCAGCAGCTCACCGCGTAGAGAGGAAACACCCCTCTTC. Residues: CASSSPRREETPLF.

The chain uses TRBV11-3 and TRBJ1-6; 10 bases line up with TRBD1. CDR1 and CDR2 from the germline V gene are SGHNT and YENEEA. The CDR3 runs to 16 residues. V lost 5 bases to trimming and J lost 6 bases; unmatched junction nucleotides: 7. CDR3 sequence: CASSIYRQGANSPLHF. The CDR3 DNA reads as TGTGCCAGCAGCATCTACAGACAGGGGGCTAATTCACCCCTCCACTTT.

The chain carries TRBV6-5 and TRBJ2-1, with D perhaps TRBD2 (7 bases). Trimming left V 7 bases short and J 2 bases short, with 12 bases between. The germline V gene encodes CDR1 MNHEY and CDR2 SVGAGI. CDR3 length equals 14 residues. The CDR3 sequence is CASNPGGPYNEQFF. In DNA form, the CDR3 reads TGTGCCAGCAACCCGGGGGGCCCCTACAATGAGCAGTTCTTC.

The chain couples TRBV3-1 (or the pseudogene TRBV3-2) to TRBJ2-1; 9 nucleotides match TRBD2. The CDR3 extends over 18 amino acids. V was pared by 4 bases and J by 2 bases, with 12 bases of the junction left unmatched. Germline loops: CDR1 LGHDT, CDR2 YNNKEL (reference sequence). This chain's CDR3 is CASSPLDGGGAAYNEQFF. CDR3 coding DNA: TGTGCCAGCAGCCCCCTAGACGGCGGGGGGGCCGCCTACAATGAGCAGTTCTTC.